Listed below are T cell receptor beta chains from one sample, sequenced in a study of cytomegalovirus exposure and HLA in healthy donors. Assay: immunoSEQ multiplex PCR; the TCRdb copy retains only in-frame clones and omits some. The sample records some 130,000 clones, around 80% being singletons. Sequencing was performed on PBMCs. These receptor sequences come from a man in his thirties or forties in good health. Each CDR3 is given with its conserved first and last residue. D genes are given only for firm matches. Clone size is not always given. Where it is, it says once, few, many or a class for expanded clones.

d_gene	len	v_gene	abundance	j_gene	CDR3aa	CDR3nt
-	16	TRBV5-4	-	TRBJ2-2	CASSAWGPTGQGELFF	TGTGCCAGCAGCGCCTGGGGCCCCACTGGTCAGGGGGAGCTGTTTTTT
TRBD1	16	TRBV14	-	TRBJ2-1	CASNTQWGQGYNEQFF	TGTGCCAGCAACACTCAATGGGGACAGGGGTACAATGAGCAGTTCTTC
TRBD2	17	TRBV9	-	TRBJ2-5	CASSAPGEAGGQETQYF	TGTGCCAGCAGCGCCCCAGGGGAAGCGGGAGGGCAAGAGACCCAGTACTTC
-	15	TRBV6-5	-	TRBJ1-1	CASSKQGWGNTEAFF	TGTGCCAGCAGTAAACAGGGATGGGGGAACACTGAAGCTTTCTTT
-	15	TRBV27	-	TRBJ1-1	CASSLSGAPNTEAFF	TGTGCCAGCAGTTTATCAGGGGCTCCGAACACTGAAGCTTTCTTT
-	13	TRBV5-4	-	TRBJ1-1	CASSSPPNTEAFF	TGTGCCAGCAGCAGCCCCCCGAACACTGAAGCTTTCTTT
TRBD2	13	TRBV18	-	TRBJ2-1	CASLTSGSNEQFF	TGTGCCAGCTTGACTAGCGGGAGTAATGAGCAGTTCTTC
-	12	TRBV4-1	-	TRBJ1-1	CASSQQGVKAFF	TGCGCCAGCAGCCAGCAGGGTGTAAAAGCTTTCTTT
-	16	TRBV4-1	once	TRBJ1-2	CASSQPVYGGSRGYTF	TGCGCCAGCAGCCAACCTGTCTACGGGGGAAGTAGAGGCTACACCTTC
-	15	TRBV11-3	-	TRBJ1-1	CASSPWTDSNTEAFF	TGTGCCAGCAGCCCCTGGACAGATTCGAACACTGAAGCTTTCTTT
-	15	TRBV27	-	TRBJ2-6	CASSSPSSGANVLTF	TGTGCCAGCAGTTCCCCTAGCTCTGGGGCCAACGTCCTGACTTTC
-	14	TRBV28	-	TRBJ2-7	CASKAGTPNYEQYF	TGTGCCAGCAAAGCCGGGACACCCAATTACGAGCAGTACTTC
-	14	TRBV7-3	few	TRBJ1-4	CASRAQPGDEKLFF	TGTGCCAGCAGAGCACAGCCGGGGGATGAAAAACTGTTTTTT
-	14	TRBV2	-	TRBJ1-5	CASSPVSLNQPQHF	TGTGCCAGCAGTCCCGTTAGTCTTAATCAGCCCCAGCATTTT
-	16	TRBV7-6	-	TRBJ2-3	CASSPVSGSSTDTQYF	TGTGCCAGCAGCCCGGTCAGCGGTTCTAGCACAGATACGCAGTATTTT
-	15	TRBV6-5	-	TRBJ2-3	CASSYQRQPADTQYF	TGTGCCAGCAGTTACCAGCGCCAGCCGGCAGATACGCAGTATTTT
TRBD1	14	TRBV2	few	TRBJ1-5	CASSTGGAGQPQHF	TGTGCCAGCTCTACAGGGGGCGCGGGGCAGCCCCAGCATTTT
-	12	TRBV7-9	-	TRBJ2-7	CASTPGRSEQYF	TGTGCCAGCACCCCGGGAAGATCCGAGCAGTACTTC
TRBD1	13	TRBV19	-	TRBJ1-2	CASRVWTGSGYTF	TGTGCCAGTAGAGTCTGGACAGGTTCTGGCTACACCTTC
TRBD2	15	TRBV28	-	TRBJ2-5	CASTATSGAQETQYF	TGTGCCAGCACGGCAACTAGCGGGGCGCAAGAGACCCAGTACTTC
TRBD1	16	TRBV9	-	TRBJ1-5	CASSRWGQGGVEPQHF	TGTGCCAGCAGCAGATGGGGACAGGGGGGTGTTGAGCCCCAGCATTTT
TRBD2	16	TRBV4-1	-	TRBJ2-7	CASSQGVAGGQYEQYF	TGCGCCAGCAGCCAAGGGGTAGCGGGAGGGCAATACGAGCAGTACTTC
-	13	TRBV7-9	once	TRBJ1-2	CSSTDSPFGGYTF	TGTTCCAGCACCGACAGCCCCTTCGGTGGCTACACCTTC
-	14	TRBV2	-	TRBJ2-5	CASVRTVRGETQYF	TGTGCCAGCGTTAGGACAGTCCGCGGGGAGACCCAGTACTTC
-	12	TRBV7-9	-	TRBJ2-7	CASSPGGHEQYF	TGTGCCAGCAGCCCCGGGGGACACGAGCAGTACTTC
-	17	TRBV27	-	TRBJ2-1	CASSLYVRGLSYNEQFF	TGTGCCAGCAGTTTATACGTCCGAGGCCTTTCCTACAATGAGCAGTTCTTC
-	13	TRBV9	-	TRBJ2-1	CASTQGTNNEQFF	TGTGCCAGCACCCAGGGTACGAACAATGAGCAGTTCTTC
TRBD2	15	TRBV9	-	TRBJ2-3	CVSSGSGREADTQYF	TGTGTCAGCAGCGGGAGCGGGAGGGAGGCAGATACGCAGTATTTT
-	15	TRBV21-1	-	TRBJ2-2	CASSGVAGLPGELFF	TGTGCCAGCAGCGGGGTAGCGGGGCTTCCCGGGGAGCTGTTTTTT
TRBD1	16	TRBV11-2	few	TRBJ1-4	CASSQDLGTGVEKLFF	TGCGCCAGCAGCCAAGATCTTGGGACAGGGGTTGAAAAACTGTTTTTT
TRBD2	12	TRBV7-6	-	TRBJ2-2	CASSWGGGELFF	TGTGCCAGCAGCTGGGGGGGCGGGGAGCTGTTTTTT
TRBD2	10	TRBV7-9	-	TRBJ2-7	CSHGRGEQYF	TGTTCCCACGGGAGGGGCGAGCAGTACTTC
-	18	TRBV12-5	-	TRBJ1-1	CASGLSTTRDTGLAEAFF	TGTGCTAGTGGTTTGTCCACGACTCGGGACACAGGGTTGGCTGAAGCTTTCTTT
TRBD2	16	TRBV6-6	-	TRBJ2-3	CASDPGTRGYTDTQYF	TGTGCCAGCGATCCCGGGACTAGAGGGTACACAGATACGCAGTATTTT
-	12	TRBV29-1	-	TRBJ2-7	CSVRDNSYEQYF	TGCAGCGTCAGGGACAACTCCTACGAGCAGTACTTC
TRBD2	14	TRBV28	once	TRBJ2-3	CASRPGLAGDTQYF	TGTGCCAGCAGGCCGGGACTAGCGGGGGATACGCAGTATTTT
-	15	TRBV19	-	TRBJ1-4	CASSDRDTTNEKLFF	TGTGCCAGTAGTGACCGGGACACAACTAATGAAAAACTGTTTTTT
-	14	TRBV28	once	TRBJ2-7	CASRSGLNTYEQYF	TGTGCCAGCAGATCGGGACTGAATACCTACGAGCAGTACTTC
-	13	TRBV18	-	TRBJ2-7	CASSPPGSVEQYF	TGTGCCAGCTCACCGCCAGGTTCGGTCGAGCAGTACTTC
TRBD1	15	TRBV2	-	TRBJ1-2	CASNVLGTGDYGYTF	TGTGCCAGCAATGTCCTTGGGACAGGGGACTATGGCTACACCTTC
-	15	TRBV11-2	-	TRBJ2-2	CASSPTSGGTGELFF	TGTGCCAGCAGCCCAACCTCTGGAGGGACTGGGGAGCTGTTTTTT
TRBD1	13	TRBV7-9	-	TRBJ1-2	CASSAGQRYGYTF	TGTGCCAGCAGCGCGGGACAGAGATATGGCTACACCTTC
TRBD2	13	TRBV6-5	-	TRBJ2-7	CASSKGTTYEQYF	TGTGCCAGCAGTAAAGGGACTACCTACGAGCAGTACTTC
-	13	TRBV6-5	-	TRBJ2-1	CASSYSYYNEQFF	TGTGCCAGCAGTTACTCTTACTACAATGAGCAGTTCTTC
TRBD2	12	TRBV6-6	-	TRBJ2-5	CASTKRGETQYF	TGTGCCAGCACCAAGCGGGGGGAGACCCAGTACTTC
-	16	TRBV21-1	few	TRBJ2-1	CASSKEGVSASGEQFF	TGTGCCAGCAGCAAAGAGGGGGTTTCCGCCTCCGGGGAGCAGTTCTTC
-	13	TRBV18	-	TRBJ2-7	CASSQGQTYEQYF	TGTGCCAGCTCACAAGGACAGACCTACGAGCAGTACTTC
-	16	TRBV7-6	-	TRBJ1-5	CASSLEVGVSNQPQHF	TGTGCCAGCAGCTTAGAGGTCGGGGTAAGCAATCAGCCCCAGCATTTT
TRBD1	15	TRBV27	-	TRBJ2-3	CASARPGQERDTQYF	TGTGCCAGCGCGAGACCGGGACAGGAACGAGATACGCAGTATTTT
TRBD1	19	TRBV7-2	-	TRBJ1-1	CASSLASGDRGPFGTEAFF	TGTGCCAGCAGCTTAGCGTCGGGGGACAGGGGGCCTTTCGGCACTGAAGCTTTCTTT
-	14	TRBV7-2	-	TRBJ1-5	CASSLGGRHQPQHF	TGTGCCAGCAGCTTAGGTGGCAGACACCAGCCCCAGCATTTT
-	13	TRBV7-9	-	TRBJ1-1	CASSTRQRTEAFF	TGTGCCAGCAGCACAAGACAGCGCACAGAAGCTTTCTTT
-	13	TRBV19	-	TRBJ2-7	CASSIDSGDEQYF	TGTGCCAGTAGTATAGATTCCGGGGACGAGCAGTACTTC
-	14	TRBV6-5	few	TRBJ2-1	CASKPGSDHHEQFF	TGTGCCAGCAAACCGGGATCCGATCACCATGAGCAGTTCTTC
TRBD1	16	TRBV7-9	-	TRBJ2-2	CASSLGGTGLPGELFF	TGTGCCAGCAGCTTAGGGGGGACAGGCCTTCCCGGGGAGCTGTTTTTT